This T cell receptor beta chain emerged from a study of cytomegalovirus exposure and HLA in healthy donors. Study as a whole: HLA-typed donors were the source of 83 million or so unique TCRs, which an early data release held. Among the approximately 430 donors who were genotyped, around 77% fell in the genetic ancestry cluster that is associated with self-reported Caucasian donors. Study observations and caveats: The authors listed 164 TCR beta chains as cytomegalovirus-associated. Despite most TCR sequences being rare, some public TCRs occurred in many donors.

Trimming pared 5 bases from V and 2 bases from J, leaving 6 bases between. The CDR3 contains 12 residues. CDR1 is SNHLY, CDR2 FYNNEI, per germline. Remarks on this clone: Its antigen is not identified.

The PCR ran on 60 Vbeta and 13 Jbeta primers. The repertoire was sequenced with immunoSEQ multiplex PCR; TCRdb's copy has only in-frame clones and lacks some. The sample has roughly 170,000 clones; approximately 84% are singletons. The TCR sequence derives from a man aged 18 to 29 in good health and CMV-seronegative. The V gene is TRBV2, the J gene TRBJ1-1, with D unresolved. Sequencing used PBMCs. CDR3 sequence (DNA): TGTGCCAGCAGTCATAGTAACACTGAAGCTTTCTTT. Residues: CASSHSNTEAFF.